This is a list of T cell receptor beta chains from one sample in a study of control samples from healthy donors and cancer patients. Method: immunoSEQ multiplex PCR; TCRdb's copy keeps in-frame clones and lacks some. The table lists some 82,000 clones, approximately 82% of them singletons, with around 10% in the top ten. The specimen was PBMCs. Source of these receptors: a man between 60 and 75 years old with head and neck cancer. The CDR3 runs from the conserved cysteine through the conserved F or W.

j_gene | v_gene | CDR3aa
TRBJ2-5 | TRBV6-5 | CASVRDHSQETQYF
TRBJ1-2 | TRBV2 | CASSPARGYTF
TRBJ2-3 | TRBV11-2 | CASSLPVVFRTGRTDTQYF
TRBJ1-2 | TRBV14 | CASSLTKEFYGYTF
TRBJ2-1 | TRBV11-3 | CASSLPGAYNEQFF
TRBJ2-1 | TRBV6-2/TRBV6-3 | CASSPGEAGAKDEQFF
TRBJ2-1 | TRBV9 | CASSVGVGSSYNEQFF
TRBJ1-5 | TRBV27 | CASSLFSSNQPQHF
TRBJ1-2 | TRBV5-4 | CASSLAQGVYGYTF
TRBJ2-2 | TRBV18 | CASSPRVAGITGELFF
TRBJ1-5 | TRBV14 | CASSQDMSQPQHF
TRBJ2-3 | TRBV11-2 | CASSSRGGAGGPGDTQYF
TRBJ2-7 | TRBV6-5 | CASRAGTAGYEQYF
TRBJ2-7 | TRBV7-2 | CASSLEGTSGSWEQYF
TRBJ2-7 | TRBV11-2 | CASSLWPPSDRVGEQYF
TRBJ2-1 | TRBV11-2 | CASSLEEGTSYNEQFF
TRBJ2-3 | TRBV3-1/TRBV3-2 | CASSQVPPGLAGGGDTQYF
TRBJ2-1 | TRBV19 | CASSSDGGPSYNEQFF
TRBJ1-2 | TRBV3-1/TRBV3-2 | CASSQLPGQGGGYTF
TRBJ2-5 | TRBV14 | CASSQEPWGRKETQYF
TRBJ2-7 | TRBV25-1 | CASSALGQGVFEQYF
TRBJ2-7 | TRBV6-5 | CASSSIYEQYF
TRBJ2-2 | TRBV2 | CASRPDPGGELFF
TRBJ1-3 | TRBV28 | CASSLTQGGGGNTIYF
TRBJ2-5 | TRBV12-3/TRBV12-4 | CASSFGQETQYF
TRBJ2-1 | TRBV3-1/TRBV3-2 | CASSLEGGNEQFF
TRBJ1-1 | TRBV5-1 | CASRPRTGMNTEAFF
TRBJ2-4 | TRBV2 | CASSDLASDIQYF
TRBJ2-6 | TRBV7-8 | CASSPVRRGLGANVLTF
TRBJ2-7 | TRBV28 | CASSRSGTGNYEQYF
TRBJ2-1 | TRBV5-1 | CASSSRGEGDEQFF
TRBJ2-2 | TRBV11-3 | CASSLDSNTGELFF
TRBJ2-5 | TRBV6-5 | CASTSPGGLRETQYF
TRBJ1-2 | TRBV27 | CASSSTPGQRAGYTF
TRBJ2-4 | TRBV5-1 | CASSYNREGIQYF
TRBJ2-2 | TRBV18 | CASSSQGYTGELFF